The 29 T cell receptor beta chains given below trace back to one sample, sequenced in a study of shared clonotypes between healthy human individuals. The table came from immunoSEQ multiplex PCR; TCRdb's copy has only in-frame clones and leaves some out. The data show over 950,000 clones, approximately 80% seen once. The specimen was memory CD4+ T cells from PBMCs. Subset indicated: CD45RA-negative fraction. The receptors here all came from a man between 18 and 29 years old in good health. Some clones in this sample may be carry-over from other donors' samples.

The chain has TRBV29-1 and TRBJ2-4, with a weak D call TRBD2 (6 bases). Germline V gene sequence: CDR1 SQVTM, CDR2 ANQGSEA. Trimming left V 1 base short and J 7 bases short, with 17 bases between. The CDR3 length is 15 residues. This chain's CDR3 is CSVEGREFRGNIQYF. In nucleotides, the CDR3 is TGCAGCGTTGAAGGGCGGGAATTTCGGGGGAACATTCAGTACTTC.

V is TRBV7-9 and J is TRBJ1-1; D is possibly TRBD1 (5 bases). The CDR3 length is 15 residues. Germline CDR1 is SEHNR and CDR2 is FQNEAQ (reference sequence). Trimming cost V 5 bases and J 5 bases, with 18 bases left between them. CDR3 protein: CASSVGTAGLTEAFF. Written as DNA, the CDR3 is TGTGCCAGCAGCGTAGGAACCGCAGGGCTAACTGAAGCTTTCTTT.

This clone was counted many times. The rearrangement uses TRBV20-1 and TRBJ2-1, with no clear D. CDR3 size: 10 residues. CDR1 is DFQATT and CDR2 is SNEGSKA in the germline V gene (reference sequence). V was cut by 5 bases and J by 7 bases, with 6 bases left in between. In DNA, the CDR3 is TGCAGTGCTTACCTAAATGAGCAGTTCTTC. It is translated as CSAYLNEQFF.

The chain links TRBV11-1 to TRBJ2-3; TRBD2 agrees at 8 bases. There are 14 residues in the CDR3. V was clipped by 4 bases and J by 5 bases; unmatched bases: 5. Germline V gene data show CDR1 as SGHAT and CDR2 as FQDESV (reference sequence). In nucleotides, the CDR3 is TGTGCCAGCAGCTACCGGAGCGGGGGAGATACGCAGTATTTT. Translation gives CASSYRSGGDTQYF.

V gene TRBV7-9 combines with J gene TRBJ2-1, with a tentative D call TRBD1 (5 bases). Looked up from germline, CDR1 is SEHNR and CDR2 is FQNEAQ (reference sequence). The CDR3 consists of 15 residues. V was shortened by 3 bases and J by 8 bases, with 17 bases between the two germline ends. Here the CDR3 reads CASSFVGQEGYEQFF. The CDR3 DNA follows: TGTGCCAGCAGCTTCGTTGGACAAGAAGGATATGAGCAGTTCTTC.

The rearrangement links TRBV29-1 to TRBJ1-5; 7 bases align to TRBD1. There are 19 residues in the CDR3. Looked up from germline, CDR1 is SQVTM and CDR2 is ANQGSEA. Trimming removed 8 bases from V and 2 bases from J; junction bases left unmatched: 24. The CDR3 protein is CSPVSPTGAGVVGNQPQHF. CDR3 nucleotides: TGCAGCCCTGTAAGTCCAACAGGGGCGGGGGTCGTTGGCAATCAGCCCCAGCATTTT.

V is TRBV5-1 and J is TRBJ2-1; 14 nucleotides line up with TRBD2. CDR3 length: 14 residues. Germline CDR1 is SGHRS and CDR2 is YFSETQ. J gave up 9 bases and V 9 bases, and 8 bases lay outside the gene matches. CDR3 residues: CATMGTSGSSEQFF. CDR3 in DNA: TGCGCCACCATGGGGACTAGCGGGAGTAGTGAGCAGTTCTTC.

The CDR3 DNA reads as TGTGCCAGCAGCGCCCCCAGAACCCGCTCTGGAAACACCATATATTTT. This gives the protein CASSAPRTRSGNTIYF. The chain uses TRBV25-1 and TRBJ1-3; unclear D gene. V dropped 6 bases and J dropped 0 bases, with 15 bases sitting between them. This CDR3 is built from 16 residues. Germline V gene lookup returns CDR1 MGHDK and CDR2 SYGVNS. Combining the CDR3 with reference TRBV25-1 and TRBJ1-3 gives the whole variable domain EADIYQTPRYLVIGTGKKITLECSQTMGHDKMYWYQQDPGMELHLIHYSYGVNSTEKGDLSSESTVSRIRTEHFPLTLESARPSHTSQYLCASSAPRTRSGNTIYFGEGSWLTVV.

Comment on this clone: With a much larger clone just one base away, this may be a read error. The V call is TRBV28, the J call TRBJ1-1, with D unclear. The CDR3 has 12 amino acids. Looked up from germline, CDR1 is MDHEN and CDR2 is SYDVKM. Deletions cut 10 bases from V and 3 bases from J, with 12 bases between. Here the CDR3 reads CATDGVDTEAFF. The DNA of the CDR3 is TGTGCCACCGACGGGGTGGACACTGAAGCTTTCTTT. The whole variable domain, remainder taken from reference TRBV28 and TRBJ1-1, is DVKVTQSSRYLVKRTGEKVFLECVQDMDHENMFWYRQDPGLGLRLIYFSYDVKMKEKGDIPEGYSVSREKKERFSLILESASTNQTSMYLCATDGVDTEAFFGQGTRLTVV.

This clone was observed a single time. The CDR3 is CASSLRDPGYEQYF. In nucleotides, the CDR3 is TGTGCCAGCAGCCTCAGGGACCCTGGTTACGAGCAGTACTTC. V gene TRBV28 combines with J gene TRBJ2-7, with D possibly being TRBD1 or TRBD2 (5 bases each). Germline CDR1 MDHEN, CDR2 SYDVKM. The V gene lost 6 bases and the J gene lost 4 bases, with 16 bases spanning the gap. This CDR3 comprises 14 residues.

The chain is built from TRBV15 and TRBJ2-7; 11 positions agree with TRBD1. V gave up 5 bases and J gave up 7 bases; unmatched junction bases: 10. Germline V gene lookup returns CDR1 LNHNV and CDR2 YYDKDF (reference sequence). The CDR3 has 15 residues. The CDR3 spells CATSPRGQGAKEQYF. DNA of the CDR3: TGTGCCACCAGCCCGCGAGGACAGGGGGCGAAAGAGCAGTACTTC.

The table lists this clone with a count of one. The chain uses TRBV5-6 and TRBJ2-6; TRBD1 aligns across 7 bases. Germline CDR1 SGHDT, CDR2 YYEEEE. J lost 0 bases, V lost 3 bases, and 9 bases had no gene match. This CDR3 has 18 residues. CDR3 coding DNA: TGTGCCAGCAGCTGGGACAGAGGGGCCTACTCTGGGGCCAACGTCCTGACTTTC. Its translation is CASSWDRGAYSGANVLTF.

The chain carries TRBV11-2 and TRBJ1-1, with 7 bases aligning to TRBD1. The CDR3 covers 14 residues. Germline CDR1 is SGHAT and CDR2 is FQNNGV. The V gene end was trimmed by 5 bases and the J gene end by 0 bases; junction bases not matched to a gene: 3. CDR3 protein: CASSPGQVNTEAFF. As DNA, the CDR3 is TGTGCCAGCAGCCCAGGACAGGTGAACACTGAAGCTTTCTTT.

To note about this clone: A much more abundant neighbour one base away suggests this may be a read error. This chain links TRBV28 with TRBJ1-2, with TRBD1 as a possible D gene (5 bases). CDR1 MDHEN and CDR2 SYDVKM come from the germline V gene. This CDR3 region has 13 residues. Trimming left V 2 bases short and J 2 bases short, with 6 bases between. This CDR3 reads CASSLNRNYGYTF. The DNA for the CDR3 is TGTGCCAGCAGTTTAAACAGGAACTATGGCTACACCTTC.

The chain carries TRBV27 and TRBJ2-7, with 9 bases that match TRBD1. The germline V gene has CDR1 MNHEY and CDR2 SMNVEV (reference sequence). V was clipped by 5 bases and J by 3 bases; unmatched bases: 8. The CDR3 contains 15 residues. The CDR3 bases are TGTGCCAGCAGTCGCTCGCCGGGACAGGGCTACGAGCAGTACTTC. Protein: CASSRSPGQGYEQYF.

The chain combines TRBV9 with TRBJ1-4; D might be TRBD1 (6 bases). Germline V lookup: CDR1 SGDLS, CDR2 YYNGEE. The CDR3 is 16 residues long. Trimming cost V 0 bases and J 0 bases, with 9 bases left between them. CDR3 in amino acids: CASSVGRTATNEKLFF. CDR3 in DNA: TGTGCCAGCAGCGTAGGCCGGACAGCAACTAATGAAAAACTGTTTTTT.

The V and J genes are TRBV15 and TRBJ2-7; TRBD1 aligns across 9 bases. Germline assignment: CDR1 LNHNV and CDR2 YYDKDF (reference sequence). The V and J ends lost 3 bases and 2 bases, in that order; junction bases with no gene match: 2. This CDR3 has 14 residues. The CDR3 DNA is TGTGCCACCAGCAGTACAGGGGGCGCCTACGAGCAGTACTTC. Encoded protein: CATSSTGGAYEQYF. Full variable domain (missing parts from reference TRBV15 and TRBJ2-7): DAMVIQNPRYQVTQFGKPVTLSCSQTLNHNVMYWYQQKSSQAPKLLFHYYDKDFNNEADTPDNFQSRRPNTSFCFLDIRSPGLGDTAMYLCATSSTGGAYEQYFGPGTRLTVT.

The chain uses TRBV6-5 and TRBJ1-2; D unclear. Germline V gene data show CDR1 as MNHEY and CDR2 as SVGAGI. Trimming took off 0 bases at V and 7 bases at J, with 12 bases between the two ends. The CDR3 loop spans 14 amino acids. This CDR3 reads CASSYSRGQVGYTF. The CDR3, as DNA: TGTGCCAGCAGTTACTCGAGAGGGCAGGTTGGCTACACCTTC.

V usage is TRBV11-2 and J usage is TRBJ1-1, with D tentatively TRBD1 (5 bases). Trimming shortened V by 5 bases and J by 5 bases, and 18 bases separated the two germline ends. Germline values: CDR1 SGHAT, CDR2 FQNNGV. The CDR3 contains 15 residues. The CDR3 protein is CASSRSLGEGTEAFF. In nucleotides, the CDR3 is TGTGCCAGCAGCCGATCATTGGGGGAAGGTACTGAAGCTTTCTTT.

This chain links TRBV6-5 with TRBJ1-2; the D is unclear. The V and J ends lost 6 bases and 2 bases respectively, with 13 bases between them. The germline V gene has CDR1 MNHEY and CDR2 SVGAGI. The CDR3 spans 14 residues. CDR3 DNA sequence: TGTGCCAGCAGCCCCCGATCTCCGAACTATGGCTACACCTTC. It codes for CASSPRSPNYGYTF.

V gene TRBV9 combines with J gene TRBJ1-2; maybe TRBD1 (6 bases). V shed 4 bases and J shed 4 bases, with 20 bases lying between them. Germline CDR1 SGDLS, CDR2 YYNGEE. This CDR3 has 16 residues. CDR3 in DNA: TGTGCCAGCAGCCAAAGGGATCGGGGCAGGGGCTATGGCTACACCTTC. It translates to CASSQRDRGRGYGYTF. Together with reference TRBV9 and TRBJ1-2, the CDR3 gives the full variable domain: DSGVTQTPKHLITATGQRVTLRCSPRSGDLSVYWYQQSLDQGLQFLIQYYNGEERAKGNILERFSAQQFPDLHSELNLSSLELGDSALYFCASSQRDRGRGYGYTFGSGTRLTVV.

This clone was counted at least ten times. The V and J genes are TRBV30 and TRBJ1-4; 7 bases agree with TRBD1. The CDR3 contains 17 residues. V lost 0 bases to trimming and J lost 6 bases; unmatched junction nucleotides: 13. CDR1 GTSNPN and CDR2 SVGIG come from the germline V gene (reference sequence). The CDR3 region is CAWSVRRTGLRDEKLFF. CDR3 nucleotide sequence: TGTGCCTGGAGTGTACGGCGGACAGGTCTGAGGGATGAAAAACTGTTTTTT.

The chain combines TRBV28 with TRBJ1-5; possible D gene TRBD1, 5 bases. The germline gives CDR1 MDHEN, CDR2 SYDVKM. Trimming took 4 bases from V and 0 from J, leaving 7 bases between them. CDR3 length: 14 amino acids. The CDR3 reads CASSWTSSNQPQHF. The CDR3 DNA is TGTGCCAGCAGTTGGACAAGTAGCAATCAGCCCCAGCATTTT.

The chain recombines TRBV6-5 with TRBJ2-5, with 9 bases identical to TRBD2. TRBJ2-7 matches the DNA end more closely, so the J call is doubtful. Germline V CDR1 and CDR2: MNHEY, SVGAGI. The CDR3 loop spans 12 amino acids. The CDR3 bases are TGTGCCAGTATGACTAGCGGATACGAGCAGTACTTC. Translation: CASMTSGYEQYF.

The table lists this clone with many counts. The V and J genes are TRBV27 and TRBJ2-6; D remains ambiguous. Germline V gene lookup returns CDR1 MNHEY and CDR2 SMNVEV (reference sequence). This CDR3 is 15 amino acids long. The V end was cut by 5 bases, the J end by 5 bases, with 13 bases between. The CDR3 nucleotides read TGTGCCAGCAGTGCCACCCTATTCCGGGCCAACGTCCTGACTTTC. This gives the protein CASSATLFRANVLTF.

Here the CDR3 DNA reads TGTGCCAGTTCAGGGAGGGCCTTGAATGAGCAGTTCTTC. Protein product: CASSGRALNEQFF. This sequence joins TRBV19 and TRBJ2-1, with 7 bases fitting TRBD2. The trim removed 8 bases at V and 7 bases at J, leaving 8 bases unmatched. Germline CDR1 reads LNHDA; CDR2 reads SQIVND (reference sequence). The CDR3 length is 13 residues.

This clone was detected a few times. V and J are TRBV4-1 and TRBJ2-7; the match to TRBD2 covers 8 bases. The CDR3 consists of 18 residues. V was pared by 1 base and J by 3 bases, with 14 bases of the junction left unmatched. Germline CDR1 and CDR2: MGHRA and YSYEKL. CDR3: CASSQGPPTAGVLYEQYF. In DNA form, the CDR3 reads TGCGCCAGCAGCCAAGGACCCCCTACAGCGGGAGTACTCTACGAGCAGTACTTC.

This sequence joins TRBV7-2 and TRBJ1-1; TRBD1 might be the D (5 bases). V lost 0 bases to trimming and J lost 3 bases, with 8 bases between them. The CDR3 has 14 amino acids. Germline assignment: CDR1 SGHTA and CDR2 FQGNSA. CDR3 bases: TGTGCCAGCAGCTTAGCTGTGGGGGACACTGAAGCTTTCTTT. This codes for CASSLAVGDTEAFF.

V and J are TRBV4-2 and TRBJ2-7; D call uncertain. The CDR3 covers 14 residues. V was trimmed by 4 bases and J by 5 bases, leaving 15 bases between them. Germline loops: CDR1 LGHNA, CDR2 YNFKEQ. CDR3 nucleotide sequence: TGTGCCAGCAGCCCACAGTCAAGTTCAGACGAGCAGTACTTC. Protein sequence: CASSPQSSSDEQYF.